Following are 22 T cell receptor beta chains from one sample sequenced in a study of beta chain features in type 1 diabetes (dated 2018 in TCRdb). Library construction relied on the immunoSEQ multiplex PCR assay. All of the isolated RNA was reverse transcribed with the High Capacity cDNA Reverse Transcription Kit, so expressed TCRB transcripts were sequenced. Drawn from immuneACCESS, this table holds only the in-frame rearrangements with V and J called that TCRdb kept. Clones are partly lost; checked studies trace under half to an unresolved V gene and leave the rest unexplained. This sample holds approximately 150,000 clones; 7% to 10% were observed only once. The leading ten clones occupy about 2.1% of the sample. Sequencing input: central memory CD4+ T cells from blood. These receptors all come from a woman aged 18-29 years in good health.

This clone was seen more than once but under ten times. V and J are TRBV7-2 and TRBJ2-1; possible D gene TRBD2, 6 bases. The germline V and J ends were trimmed by 3 bases and 3 bases, with 9 bases remaining between them. Germline V gene data show CDR1 as SGHTA and CDR2 as FQGNSA. This CDR3 is 14 amino acids long. The CDR3, as DNA: TGTGCCAGCAGCTTTATAGCGGACTACAATGAGCAGTTCTTC. Its protein is CASSFIADYNEQFF. The variable domain in full, with the rest retrieved from reference TRBV7-2 and TRBJ2-1, is GAGVSQSPSNKVTEKGKDVELRCDPISGHTALYWYRQSLGQGLEFLIYFQGNSAPDKSGLPSDRFSAERTGGSVSTLTIQRTQQEDSAVYLCASSFIADYNEQFFGPGTRLTVL.

This clone has just a few counts. The chain links TRBV15 to TRBJ2-7; the match to TRBD1 covers 7 bases. Unmatched junction bases numbered 10, after V lost 6 bases and J lost 2 bases. This CDR3 region has 15 residues. CDR1 is LNHNV and CDR2 is YYDKDF in the germline V gene (reference sequence). In nucleotides, the CDR3 is TGTGCCACCAGAGATAGGGGGCGACCGCCCTACGAGCAGTACTTC. This translates into CATRDRGRPPYEQYF.

The sample holds a few counts of this clone. The gene calls are TRBV5-1 and TRBJ2-2, with 7 bases lining up with TRBD1. The CDR3 covers 16 residues. Germline trimming cut 4 bases from V and 1 base from J; bases unmatched to any gene: 7. The germline gives CDR1 SGHRS, CDR2 YFSETQ. The CDR3 coding sequence is TGCGCCAGCAGCCCCTCCGGGACAGAGAACACCGGGGAGCTGTTTTTT. Its protein is CASSPSGTENTGELFF.

This clone was counted only a few times. The chain recombines TRBV30 with TRBJ2-3; D may be TRBD1 (6 bases). Trimming removed 6 bases from V and 4 bases from J, with 8 bases in between. Germline loops: CDR1 GTSNPN, CDR2 SVGIG (reference sequence). The CDR3 covers 11 residues. The CDR3 loop is CACSGADTQYF. For the CDR3, the DNA is TGTGCCTGTTCAGGGGCAGATACGCAGTATTTT. The entire variable domain, with the rest obtained from reference TRBV30 and TRBJ2-3, is as follows: SQTIHQWPATLVQPVGSPLSLECTVEGTSNPNLYWYRQAAGRGLQLLFYSVGIGQISSEVPQNLSASRPQDRQFILSSKKLLLSDSGFYLCACSGADTQYFGPGTRLTVL.

This clone was counted between two and nine times. The rearrangement links TRBV7-2 to TRBJ2-4; possibly TRBD1 for D (6 bases). This CDR3 contains 14 residues. Trimming took 5 bases from V and 7 from J, leaving 15 bases between them. Germline V gene sequence: CDR1 SGHTA, CDR2 FQGNSA. The CDR3 DNA follows: TGTGCCAGCAGCACACTCCCGGGACATAACATTCAGTACTTC. This encodes CASSTLPGHNIQYF. Complete variable domain (other parts from reference TRBV7-2 and TRBJ2-4): GAGVSQSPSNKVTEKGKDVELRCDPISGHTALYWYRQSLGQGLEFLIYFQGNSAPDKSGLPSDRFSAERTGGSVSTLTIQRTQQEDSAVYLCASSTLPGHNIQYFGAGTRLSVL.

This clone was seen only a few times. The V gene is TRBV7-2, the J gene TRBJ2-4, with TRBD1 identical over 8 bases. Per the germline V gene, CDR1 is SGHTA and CDR2 is FQGNSA. J lost 6 bases, V lost 5 bases, and 9 bases had no gene match. CDR3 length: 15 residues. DNA for the CDR3: TGTGCCAGCAGCGTCCAGGGGGCGCGAGGAAACATTCAGTACTTC. Its translation: CASSVQGARGNIQYF.

This clone was seen only once. The V call is TRBV6-6, the J call TRBJ2-4, with D possibly TRBD1 on 6 matching bases. The CDR3 covers 14 residues. Germline CDR1 is MNHNY and CDR2 is SVGAGI (reference sequence). The ends were cut back, 6 bases at V and 5 bases at J, with 14 bases in the middle. In DNA, the CDR3 is TGTGCCAGCAGAGCACAGGGTTCCCAAAACATTCAGTACTTC. Translation gives CASRAQGSQNIQYF.

A few counts support this clone. The CDR3 reads CAWSVRDRGNSPLHF. CDR3 in DNA: TGTGCCTGGAGTGTAAGGGACAGGGGTAATTCACCCCTCCACTTT. V is TRBV30 and J is TRBJ1-6; 10 bases fit TRBD1. With V trimmed by 0 bases and J by 6 bases, 2 bases remained unmatched. Germline-derived CDR1 and CDR2 are GTSNPN and SVGIG (reference sequence). This CDR3 comprises 15 residues.

The rearrangement joins TRBV18 to TRBJ2-7; TRBD1 is a possible D gene (7 bases). This CDR3 is 14 amino acids long. Germline CDR1 and CDR2: KGHSH and LQKENI. V shed 6 bases and J shed 5 bases, with 17 bases lying between them. The CDR3 sequence is CASSPAGGKNEQYF. CDR3 DNA: TGTGCCAGCTCCCCTGCAGGGGGGAAGAACGAGCAGTACTTC.

This clone occurred a few times. The rearrangement joins TRBV30 to TRBJ2-3; 9 bases align to TRBD2. V lost 2 bases and J lost 10; bases outside the gene matches: 16. Germline CDR1 GTSNPN, CDR2 SVGIG (reference sequence). The CDR3 contains 16 residues. The CDR3 reads CAWSWGGGALYVPQYF. The CDR3 DNA sequence: TGTGCCTGGAGTTGGGGCGGGGGGGCTCTATACGTACCGCAGTATTTT.

This clone was counted only a few times. V usage is TRBV19 and J usage is TRBJ2-7; D may be TRBD1 (5 bases). V lost 4 bases and J lost 5, with 12 bases in between. The CDR3 extends over 13 amino acids. Germline V gene data show CDR1 as LNHDA and CDR2 as SQIVND (reference sequence). CDR3 sequence reads: CASSTGNKNEQYF. The CDR3 DNA reads as TGTGCCAGTAGTACAGGGAATAAGAACGAGCAGTACTTC.

V is TRBV18 and J is TRBJ2-3; TRBD1 aligns across 7 bases. J was trimmed by 5 bases and V by 5 bases; bases with no gene match: 10. In germline, CDR1 is KGHSH, CDR2 LQKENI. This CDR3 contains 15 residues. The CDR3 protein is CASSTEGAGGDTQYF. DNA of the CDR3: TGTGCCAGCTCAACCGAGGGGGCCGGTGGAGATACGCAGTATTTT.

This clone was detected a few times. The chain uses TRBV14 and TRBJ1-2; tentative D call: TRBD1 (6 bases). The CDR3 extends over 13 amino acids. Trimming shortened V by 2 bases and J by 4 bases, and 8 bases separated the two germline ends. Germline V lookup: CDR1 SGHDN, CDR2 FVKESK. CDR3 sequence: CASSQWGPYGYTF. The CDR3 region has the DNA TGTGCCAGCAGCCAATGGGGGCCCTATGGCTACACCTTC.

This chain links TRBV4-1 with TRBJ2-5; 14 bases are a match to TRBD2. The V gene end was trimmed by 4 bases and the J gene end by 2 bases; junction bases not matched to a gene: 18. CDR1 and CDR2 (germline): MGHRA, YSYEKL. This CDR3 has 21 residues. CDR3 residues: CASSRPPAGTSGRAGQETQYF. The CDR3 nucleotides are TGCGCCAGCAGCCGCCCTCCAGCCGGGACTAGCGGGAGAGCGGGGCAAGAGACCCAGTACTTC.

J is TRBJ1-1 and V is TRBV29-1; no firm D call. CDR1 and CDR2 (germline): SQVTM, ANQGSEA. The ends were cut back, 3 bases at V and 4 bases at J, with 6 bases in the middle. This CDR3 contains 11 residues. CDR3: CSVEGSTEAFF. In DNA, the CDR3 is TGCAGCGTTGAGGGCAGCACTGAAGCTTTCTTT.

The J gene is TRBJ2-7, the V gene TRBV7-2; TRBD1 matches 7 bases. Germline V gene lookup returns CDR1 SGHTA and CDR2 FQGNSA. CDR3 size: 13 residues. Germline trimming cut 3 bases from V and 7 bases from J; bases unmatched to any gene: 6. The CDR3 reads CASSLSTGWEQYF. DNA for the CDR3: TGTGCCAGCAGCTTGTCGACAGGGTGGGAGCAGTACTTC.

This clone was seen a few times. This chain links TRBV2 with TRBJ2-1; TRBD1 agrees at 9 bases. The CDR3 has 12 amino acids. CDR1 is SNHLY and CDR2 is FYNNEI in the germline V gene. V shed 6 bases and J 10 bases; nucleotides not matched to a gene: 4. CDR3 DNA: TGTGCCAGCAGATACACAGGGGGCGAGCAGTTCTTC. Amino acids: CASRYTGGEQFF.

This clone has a handful of counts. The chain uses TRBV9 and TRBJ2-3; unclear D gene. The CDR3 totals 13 residues. The V end lost 0 bases, the J end lost 8 bases, and 10 bases lay between the germline ends. CDR1 and CDR2 from the germline V gene are SGDLS and YYNGEE. CDR3 in amino acids: CASSVAHGGTQYF. The CDR3 bases are TGTGCCAGCAGCGTAGCTCACGGCGGTACGCAGTATTTT.

This sequence joins TRBV25-1 and TRBJ1-6, with a tentative D call TRBD1 (5 bases). In germline, CDR1 is MGHDK, CDR2 SYGVNS. This CDR3 spans 14 amino acids. Trimming left V 5 bases short and J 10 bases short, with 15 bases between. CDR3 DNA: TGTGCCAGCAGTCTCCCAGGGAGGAACTCACCCCTCCACTTT. Residues: CASSLPGRNSPLHF.

This chain connects TRBV9 to TRBJ1-5, with D unclear. V shed 0 bases and J shed 7 bases, with 11 bases lying between them. CDR3 length: 14 residues. CDR1 SGDLS and CDR2 YYNGEE come from the germline V gene. CDR3 sequence reads: CASSVGGYGQPQHF. CDR3 in DNA: TGTGCCAGCAGCGTAGGAGGCTATGGGCAGCCCCAGCATTTT.

This chain uses TRBV5-1 with TRBJ1-6, with TRBD1 matching over 8 bases. Germline V gives CDR1 SGHRS, CDR2 YFSETQ. CDR3 size: 14 residues. After removal of 4 bases from V and 10 bases from J, the junction contained 7 bases not matched to a gene. CDR3 DNA: TGCGCCAGCAGCGTTGGGACAGGTGGATCACCCCTCCACTTT. Translating gives CASSVGTGGSPLHF.

The chain links TRBV29-1 to TRBJ2-4, with a weak D call TRBD2 (6 bases). The CDR3 consists of 14 residues. From germline, CDR1 is SQVTM and CDR2 ANQGSEA. The ends were cut back, 7 bases at V and 0 bases at J, with 13 bases in the middle. The CDR3 protein is CSAWDFKAKNIQYF. The CDR3 DNA is TGCAGCGCCTGGGACTTCAAAGCCAAAAACATTCAGTACTTC.